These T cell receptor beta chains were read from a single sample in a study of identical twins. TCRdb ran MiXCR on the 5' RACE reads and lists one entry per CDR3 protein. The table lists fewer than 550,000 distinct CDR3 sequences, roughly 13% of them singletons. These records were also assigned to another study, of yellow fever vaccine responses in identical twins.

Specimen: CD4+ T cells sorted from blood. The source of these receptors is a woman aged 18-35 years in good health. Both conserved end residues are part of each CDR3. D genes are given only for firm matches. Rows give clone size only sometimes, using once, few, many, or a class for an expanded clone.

CDR3aa: CASSSTRGDRTYEQYF; CDR3nt: TGTGCCAGCAGCTCTACTAGGGGGGACAGGACCTACGAGCAGTACTTC; j_gene: TRBJ2-7; v_gene: TRBV7-9; d_gene: TRBD1; abundance: few
CDR3aa: CSAAGTLDQPQHF; CDR3nt: TGCAGTGCTGCGGGGACACTGGATCAGCCCCAGCATTTT; j_gene: TRBJ1-5; v_gene: TRBV20-1; d_gene: -; abundance: few
CDR3aa: CASTRRSSGPYEQYF; CDR3nt: TGTGCCAGCACACGAAGGTCTAGCGGTCCCTACGAGCAGTACTTC; j_gene: TRBJ2-7; v_gene: TRBV7-2; d_gene: TRBD2; abundance: many
CDR3aa: CAIKGKADTQYF; CDR3nt: TGTGCCATCAAGGGTAAGGCGGATACGCAGTATTTT; j_gene: TRBJ2-3; v_gene: TRBV10-3; d_gene: -; abundance: few
CDR3aa: CASSYLSEHLYF; CDR3nt: TGTGCCAGCAGCTATCTTTCCGAGCACCTGTACTTC; j_gene: TRBJ2-5; v_gene: TRBV3-1; d_gene: -; abundance: few
CDR3aa: CAISESGGPKLFF; CDR3nt: TGTGCCATCAGTGAGTCGGGAGGTCCAAAACTGTTTTTT; j_gene: TRBJ1-4; v_gene: TRBV10-3; d_gene: -; abundance: -
CDR3aa: CASSARTSGANVLTF; CDR3nt: TGTGCCAGCAGCGCCAGGACTTCTGGGGCCAACGTCCTGACTTTC; j_gene: TRBJ2-6; v_gene: TRBV9; d_gene: -; abundance: -
CDR3aa: CASSLTEPQHF; CDR3nt: TGTGCCAGCAGTTTGACAGAGCCCCAGCATTTT; j_gene: TRBJ1-5; v_gene: TRBV28; d_gene: -; abundance: few
CDR3aa: CASSYTTLNSGGNGELFF; CDR3nt: TGTGCCAGCAGTTACACGACGTTGAATAGCGGGGGTAACGGGGAGCTGTTTTTT; j_gene: TRBJ2-2; v_gene: TRBV6-5; d_gene: TRBD2; abundance: -
CDR3aa: CASSLAARGTDTQYF; CDR3nt: TGTGCCAGCAGCTTAGCGGCGCGGGGAACAGATACGCAGTATTTT; j_gene: TRBJ2-3; v_gene: TRBV7-2; d_gene: -; abundance: -
CDR3aa: CASSFADPGEQYF; CDR3nt: TGCGCCAGCAGCTTCGCGGATCCAGGCGAGCAGTACTTC; j_gene: TRBJ2-7; v_gene: TRBV5-1; d_gene: -; abundance: once
CDR3aa: CASSPWTSSGANVLTF; CDR3nt: TGTGCCAGCAGTCCCTGGACTAGTTCAGGGGCCAACGTCCTGACTTTC; j_gene: TRBJ2-6; v_gene: TRBV28; d_gene: TRBD2; abundance: -
CDR3aa: CASSERRTGGDEQYF; CDR3nt: TGCGCCAGCAGTGAAAGGAGGACAGGGGGAGATGAGCAGTACTTC; j_gene: TRBJ2-7; v_gene: TRBV10-1; d_gene: TRBD1; abundance: -
CDR3aa: CASSQGRRNTQYF; CDR3nt: TGCGCCAGCAGCCAAGGGAGGAGGAATACGCAGTATTTT; j_gene: TRBJ2-3; v_gene: TRBV4-3; d_gene: -; abundance: few
CDR3aa: CASSQPGLARDEQFF; CDR3nt: TGTGCCAGCAGCCAACCGGGACTAGCCCGCGATGAGCAGTTCTTC; j_gene: TRBJ2-1; v_gene: TRBV11-2; d_gene: TRBD2; abundance: -
CDR3aa: CASRFRTTDTQYF; CDR3nt: TGTGCCAGTAGGTTCAGGACGACAGATACGCAGTATTTT; j_gene: TRBJ2-3; v_gene: TRBV19; d_gene: -; abundance: few
CDR3aa: CASSLSLSEAFF; CDR3nt: TGTGCCAGCAGCTTATCACTGTCCGAAGCTTTCTTT; j_gene: TRBJ1-1; v_gene: TRBV7-9; d_gene: -; abundance: few
CDR3aa: CASSPSVTYEQYF; CDR3nt: TGTGCCAGCTCACCCTCAGTAACCTACGAGCAGTACTTC; j_gene: TRBJ2-7; v_gene: TRBV18; d_gene: -; abundance: -
CDR3aa: CASSQPGLAIDEQYF; CDR3nt: TGCGCCAGCAGCCAGCCGGGACTAGCGATCGACGAGCAGTACTTC; j_gene: TRBJ2-7; v_gene: TRBV4-1; d_gene: TRBD2; abundance: few
CDR3aa: CASSSDCPAEKGAYEQFF; CDR3nt: TGTGCCAGCAGCTCCGACTGCCCCGCCGAGAAGGGGGCATATGAGCAGTTCTTC; j_gene: TRBJ2-1; v_gene: TRBV21-1; d_gene: -; abundance: -
CDR3aa: CSARGLPYEQYF; CDR3nt: TGCAGTGCTAGAGGTCTACCCTACGAGCAGTACTTC; j_gene: TRBJ2-7; v_gene: TRBV20-1; d_gene: -; abundance: -
CDR3aa: CASSNNRGLYEQYF; CDR3nt: TGTGCCAGCAGTAACAACAGGGGGCTGTATGAGCAGTACTTC; j_gene: TRBJ2-7; v_gene: TRBV12-3/TRBV12-4; d_gene: TRBD1; abundance: many
CDR3aa: CASQGGTGENQPQHF; CDR3nt: TGTGCCAGCCAAGGTGGGACAGGGGAAAATCAGCCCCAGCATTTT; j_gene: TRBJ1-5; v_gene: TRBV24-1; d_gene: TRBD1; abundance: few
CDR3aa: CASSIRGAGELFF; CDR3nt: TGTGCCAGCAGTATTAGGGGGGCCGGGGAGCTGTTTTTT; j_gene: TRBJ2-2; v_gene: TRBV12-3/TRBV12-4; d_gene: -; abundance: -
CDR3aa: CASSLRTSSSGDEQFF; CDR3nt: TGTGCCAGCTCTCTCCGGACTAGCTCCTCTGGGGATGAGCAGTTCTTC; j_gene: TRBJ2-1; v_gene: TRBV14; d_gene: TRBD2; abundance: -
CDR3aa: CASSGGWTSGDNEQFF; CDR3nt: TGTGCCAGCAGTGGCGGGTGGACTAGCGGCGACAATGAGCAGTTCTTC; j_gene: TRBJ2-1; v_gene: TRBV6-1; d_gene: TRBD2; abundance: -
CDR3aa: CASRRPMTGNYEQYF; CDR3nt: TGTGCCAGCAGACGACCCATGACAGGGAACTACGAGCAGTACTTC; j_gene: TRBJ2-7; v_gene: TRBV28; d_gene: TRBD1; abundance: -
CDR3aa: CASSESDRARYEQYF; CDR3nt: TGTGCCAGCAGTGAATCCGACAGGGCTAGGTACGAGCAGTACTTC; j_gene: TRBJ2-7; v_gene: TRBV25-1; d_gene: TRBD1; abundance: few
CDR3aa: CASSSGRVNKQFF; CDR3nt: TGTGCCAGCAGTTCAGGACGGGTTAATAAGCAGTTCTTC; j_gene: TRBJ2-1; v_gene: TRBV28; d_gene: -; abundance: -
CDR3aa: CSARVGIRNEKLFF; CDR3nt: TGCAGTGCTAGAGTAGGGATTAGGAATGAAAAACTGTTTTTT; j_gene: TRBJ1-4; v_gene: TRBV20-1; d_gene: -; abundance: -
CDR3aa: CATSVSSRKRDEQFF; CDR3nt: TGTGCCACCAGTGTATCATCCAGAAAAAGGGATGAGCAGTTCTTC; j_gene: TRBJ2-1; v_gene: TRBV24-1; d_gene: -; abundance: -
CDR3aa: CASSLLQVPNEQFF; CDR3nt: TGTGCCAGCAGCTTGTTACAGGTTCCCAATGAGCAGTTCTTC; j_gene: TRBJ2-1; v_gene: TRBV5-6; d_gene: -; abundance: few
CDR3aa: CASSLAYRPGQGTTEAFF; CDR3nt: TGTGCCAGCAGCTTAGCCTATCGCCCGGGACAGGGGACCACTGAAGCTTTCTTT; j_gene: TRBJ1-1; v_gene: TRBV7-8; d_gene: TRBD1; abundance: -
CDR3aa: CASSLRGRGLSTDTQYF; CDR3nt: TGTGCCAGCAGCTTAAGAGGCCGGGGGCTAAGCACAGATACGCAGTATTTT; j_gene: TRBJ2-3; v_gene: TRBV7-2; d_gene: -; abundance: few
CDR3aa: CSASTSGGTDTQYF; CDR3nt: TGCAGTGCTTCGACTAGCGGAGGCACAGATACGCAGTATTTT; j_gene: TRBJ2-3; v_gene: TRBV20-1; d_gene: TRBD2; abundance: -
CDR3aa: CASSLFGQNYGYTF; CDR3nt: TGTGCCAGCAGCTTATTCGGACAGAACTATGGCTACACCTTC; j_gene: TRBJ1-2; v_gene: TRBV7-2; d_gene: -; abundance: -
CDR3aa: CASSPRGRSSTYEQYF; CDR3nt: TGTGCCAGCAGCCCCAGAGGAAGGTCATCGACCTACGAGCAGTACTTC; j_gene: TRBJ2-7; v_gene: TRBV4-2; d_gene: -; abundance: many
CDR3aa: CAFWSGGYRPTYNEQFF; CDR3nt: TGTGCCTTCTGGTCAGGGGGCTACCGACCCACCTACAATGAGCAGTTCTTC; j_gene: TRBJ2-1; v_gene: TRBV3-1; d_gene: TRBD1; abundance: -
CDR3aa: CASSEQGRYGYTF; CDR3nt: TGTGCCAGCAGTGAACAGGGAAGGTATGGCTACACCTTC; j_gene: TRBJ1-2; v_gene: TRBV6-1; d_gene: -; abundance: -
CDR3aa: CATSRVGLGSPNEQYF; CDR3nt: TGTGCCACCAGCAGGGTTGGACTGGGCTCTCCGAACGAGCAGTACTTC; j_gene: TRBJ2-7; v_gene: TRBV15; d_gene: -; abundance: -
CDR3aa: CASSPSTGSSNSPLHF; CDR3nt: TGTGCCAGCAGCCCGAGCACAGGGAGTTCTAATTCACCCCTCCACTTT; j_gene: TRBJ1-6; v_gene: TRBV5-5; d_gene: -; abundance: -
CDR3aa: CASSQELTPKGLAGGRGEQYF; CDR3nt: TGTGCCAGCAGCCAAGAATTGACTCCTAAAGGACTAGCGGGAGGCCGGGGCGAGCAGTACTTC; j_gene: TRBJ2-7; v_gene: TRBV4-2; d_gene: TRBD2; abundance: few
CDR3aa: CASSLAGGVSSPLHF; CDR3nt: TGTGCCAGCAGTTTAGCAGGGGGGGTGAGTTCACCCCTCCACTTT; j_gene: TRBJ1-6; v_gene: TRBV12-3/TRBV12-4; d_gene: -; abundance: -
CDR3aa: CASSPAPRGNSPLHF; CDR3nt: TGTGCCAGCAGTCCTGCACCTAGGGGTAATTCACCCCTCCACTTT; j_gene: TRBJ1-6; v_gene: TRBV28; d_gene: -; abundance: -
CDR3aa: CAIRQGFSEQYF; CDR3nt: TGTGCCATCAGACAGGGGTTTTCCGAGCAGTACTTC; j_gene: TRBJ2-7; v_gene: TRBV10-3; d_gene: TRBD1; abundance: few
CDR3aa: CASSRDATEAFF; CDR3nt: TGTGCCAGCAGCCGGGACGCGACTGAAGCTTTCTTT; j_gene: TRBJ1-1; v_gene: TRBV6-2/TRBV6-3; d_gene: -; abundance: -
CDR3aa: CASSRRLISGETQYF; CDR3nt: TGTGCCAGCAGCCGAAGACTGATTAGTGGGGAGACCCAGTACTTC; j_gene: TRBJ2-5; v_gene: TRBV7-2; d_gene: -; abundance: -
CDR3aa: CATAVATSGSGETQYF; CDR3nt: TGCGCCACCGCGGTAGCGACTAGCGGGAGCGGAGAGACCCAGTACTTC; j_gene: TRBJ2-5; v_gene: TRBV5-1; d_gene: TRBD2; abundance: few
CDR3aa: CASSFYRGTKTQYF; CDR3nt: TGTGCCAGCAGTTTCTACAGGGGGACGAAGACCCAGTACTTC; j_gene: TRBJ2-5; v_gene: TRBV6-2/TRBV6-3; d_gene: TRBD1; abundance: -
CDR3aa: CASSFWADVAKNIQYF; CDR3nt: TGTGCCAGCAGTTTTTGGGCCGATGTAGCCAAAAACATTCAGTACTTC; j_gene: TRBJ2-4; v_gene: TRBV27; d_gene: -; abundance: -
CDR3aa: CASREGGQETQYF; CDR3nt: TGTGCCAGCAGAGAAGGGGGGCAAGAGACCCAGTACTTC; j_gene: TRBJ2-5; v_gene: TRBV28; d_gene: -; abundance: few
CDR3aa: CASSYGRGMYEQYF; CDR3nt: TGTGCCAGCAGTTACGGCAGGGGCATGTACGAGCAGTACTTC; j_gene: TRBJ2-7; v_gene: TRBV6-5; d_gene: -; abundance: -
CDR3aa: CASSQRGGLSTGELFF; CDR3nt: TGTGCCAGCAGTCAAAGGGGGGGCCTGAGCACCGGGGAGCTGTTTTTT; j_gene: TRBJ2-2; v_gene: TRBV12-3/TRBV12-4; d_gene: -; abundance: few
CDR3aa: CASSNWDRETQYF; CDR3nt: TGTGCCAGTAGTAACTGGGACAGAGAGACCCAGTACTTC; j_gene: TRBJ2-5; v_gene: TRBV19; d_gene: TRBD1; abundance: few
CDR3aa: CAWSVRGRDFYYEQYF; CDR3nt: TGTGCCTGGAGTGTACGGGGCCGGGACTTCTACTACGAGCAGTACTTC; j_gene: TRBJ2-7; v_gene: TRBV30; d_gene: -; abundance: few
CDR3aa: CASSPGTSGSYEQFF; CDR3nt: TGTGCCAGCAGCCCCGGGACTAGCGGGAGCTATGAGCAGTTCTTC; j_gene: TRBJ2-1; v_gene: TRBV5-4; d_gene: TRBD2; abundance: few
CDR3aa: CASSLESGNTDTQYF; CDR3nt: TGTGCCAGCAGTCTCGAATCCGGGAACACAGATACGCAGTATTTT; j_gene: TRBJ2-3; v_gene: TRBV12-3/TRBV12-4; d_gene: -; abundance: -
CDR3aa: CASSSRLQQVFLNEKLFF; CDR3nt: TGTGCCAGCAGTTCTCGACTTCAACAAGTTTTTCTCAATGAAAAACTGTTTTTT; j_gene: TRBJ1-4; v_gene: TRBV6-2/TRBV6-3; d_gene: -; abundance: once
CDR3aa: CASSRSGTSYEQYF; CDR3nt: TGTGCCAGTAGTCGATCCGGGACCTCCTACGAGCAGTACTTC; j_gene: TRBJ2-7; v_gene: TRBV19; d_gene: -; abundance: few
CDR3aa: CASTLTGSTDTQYF; CDR3nt: TGTGCCAGTACCTTGACTGGATCCACAGATACGCAGTATTTT; j_gene: TRBJ2-3; v_gene: TRBV19; d_gene: -; abundance: -